The 6 T cell receptor beta chains presented below share a single source sample, sequenced in a study of CD8+CD57+ T cells in acquired aplastic anemia. Sequencing was done on patients that had shown CD8+CD57+ cell expansion by flow cytometry. TCR beta VDJ and CDR3 were profiled, and genomic DNA was the template. TCRdb redid the calling of the reads with MiXCR, one entry per CDR3 protein. Among some 150,000 distinct CDR3 sequences, under 55% were seen once, and the ten largest hold roughly 1.2%. The source material was sorted CD4+, CD8+, or CD8+CD57+ T cells (not recorded which) from PBMCs. These receptors were taken from a human donor with aplastic anemia.

The CDR3 DNA reads as TGCAGCTGTGAGTCCCGAGGCTCTGGAAACACCATATATTTT. This encodes CSCESRGSGNTIYF. The gene calls are TRBV20-1 and TRBJ1-3; D gene ambiguous. The CDR3 is made up of 14 amino acids. Germline CDR1 reads DFQATT; CDR2 reads SNEGSKA (reference sequence).

This clonotype was observed at least ten times. The J gene is TRBJ2-5, the V gene TRBV2; 8 nucleotides align to TRBD2. V dropped 1 base and J dropped 5; count of bases not matched to a gene: 15. Looked up from germline, CDR1 is SNHLY and CDR2 is FYNNEI. CDR3 length: 18 amino acids. The CDR3 here is CASSEVVLASGYGETQYF. CDR3 sequence (DNA): TGTGCCAGCAGTGAAGTTGTTTTGGCTAGCGGGTACGGGGAGACCCAGTACTTC.

This clonotype was counted between two and nine times. This chain uses TRBV11-2 with TRBJ2-3; maybe TRBD1 (5 bases). This CDR3 has 16 amino acids. Trimming left V 5 bases short and J 2 bases short, with 17 bases between. Looked up from germline, CDR1 is SGHAT and CDR2 is FQNNGV. CDR3: CASSPLNRKYTDTQYF. The CDR3, as DNA: TGTGCCAGCAGCCCCCTCAACAGGAAATACACAGATACGCAGTATTTT.

This clonotype came up once. A much larger clone differs by one base, so this may be a read error. CDR3 in DNA: TGCGCCAGCAGCCAATTAGCGGGGGTGGTGAATACGCAGTATTTT. Translated, it gives CASSQLAGVVNTQYF. The chain uses TRBV4-1 and TRBJ2-3; 9 bases align to TRBD2. In germline, CDR1 is MGHRA, CDR2 YSYEKL. CDR3 length: 15 residues. The ends lost 2 bases at V and 7 bases at J; junction bases unmatched: 7.

This clonotype was recorded many times. The CDR3 is CASSIESGLPYGYTF. CDR3 DNA: TGTGCCAGTAGTATTGAGAGCGGACTTCCCTATGGCTACACCTTC. V and J are TRBV19 and TRBJ1-2; D is unresolved. There are 15 residues in the CDR3. V shed 3 bases and J shed 4 bases, with 15 bases lying between them. Per germline, CDR1 LNHDA and CDR2 SQIVND (reference sequence).

This chain uses TRBV20-1 with TRBJ2-1; possibly TRBD2 for D (5 bases). Germline assignment: CDR1 DFQATT and CDR2 SNEGSKA (reference sequence). CDR3 length: 15 residues. With 5 bases removed from V and 4 bases from J, the gap between germline ends came to 18 bases. DNA of the CDR3: TGCAGTGCTCCTACAGAGGGCCTACTATACAATGAGCAGTTCTTC. This encodes CSAPTEGLLYNEQFF.